These T cell receptor beta chains were read from a single sample in a study of identical twins. TCRdb reprocessed the 5' RACE reads with MiXCR, giving one entry per CDR3 protein. Among 350,000 to 600,000 distinct CDR3 sequences listed, about 14% were seen once. The sample was also reused in another study, on yellow fever vaccine responses in identical twins.

Sequenced input: CD4+ T cells sorted from blood. The receptors originated from a woman aged 18 to 35 in good health. CDR3s include the opening cysteine and the closing phenylalanine or tryptophan. The order of the fields is clone size, D gene, J gene, V gene, CDR3 protein, CDR3 DNA. D genes are given only for firm matches. Size is omitted from some rows. Given values are once, few, many or a class for expanded clones.

>many|.|TRBJ1-1|TRBV7-2
CASSLDRVNTEAFF
TGTGCCAGCAGCTTAGACAGGGTGAACACTGAAGCTTTCTTT
>.|.|TRBJ1-2|TRBV6-1
CASSPRPGDGYTF
TGTGCCAGCAGCCCAAGACCCGGGGATGGCTACACCTTC
>many|.|TRBJ2-7|TRBV6-2/TRBV6-3
CASSYRVYEQYF
TGTGCCAGCAGTTACCGAGTCTACGAGCAGTACTTC
>few|.|TRBJ2-7|TRBV7-2
CASSQGLVDHEQYF
TGTGCCAGCAGTCAAGGTTTGGTAGACCACGAGCAGTACTTC
>.|.|TRBJ2-7|TRBV10-3
CAISLDRDYEQYF
TGTGCCATCAGCCTGGACAGAGACTACGAGCAGTACTTC
>few|.|TRBJ1-1|TRBV5-1
CASSLGDTRGEAFF
TGCGCCAGCAGCTTAGGGGACACCCGGGGGGAAGCTTTCTTT
>.|.|TRBJ2-2|TRBV20-1
CSARASNTGELFF
TGCAGTGCTAGAGCCTCGAACACCGGGGAGCTGTTTTTT
>.|.|TRBJ2-2|TRBV4-1
CASSQMSSPTGELFF
TGCGCCAGCAGCCAAATGTCCAGCCCCACCGGGGAGCTGTTTTTT
>.|TRBD2|TRBJ2-1|TRBV4-3
CASSQDLGAGGYNEQFF
TGCGCCAGCAGCCAAGATTTGGGAGCGGGGGGTTACAATGAGCAGTTCTTC
>few|TRBD1|TRBJ1-2|TRBV11-2
CASSLEGWGTGIYGYTF
TGTGCCAGCAGCTTAGAAGGGTGGGGGACAGGGATCTATGGCTACACCTTC
>few|TRBD1|TRBJ1-1|TRBV24-1
CATRSGTANTEAFF
TGTGCCACGCGATCCGGGACAGCGAACACTGAAGCTTTCTTT
>.|.|TRBJ2-5|TRBV6-1
CASSREREETQYF
TGTGCCAGCAGTAGGGAACGGGAAGAGACCCAGTACTTC
>many|.|TRBJ1-4|TRBV12-3/TRBV12-4
CASSPGTITTNEKLFF
TGTGCCAGCAGTCCGGGGACTATCACAACTAATGAAAAACTGTTTTTT
>.|TRBD1|TRBJ1-6|TRBV2
CASTTGGKSSPLHF
TGTGCCAGCACCACAGGGGGCAAAAGTTCACCCCTCCACTTT
>.|.|TRBJ2-5|TRBV24-1
CATSDFYSQRETQYF
TGTGCCACCAGTGATTTCTATAGCCAGAGAGAGACCCAGTACTTC
>.|TRBD1|TRBJ2-2|TRBV28
CASSLWSPGTAGELFF
TGTGCCAGCAGTTTATGGTCCCCAGGGACAGCCGGGGAGCTGTTTTTT
>.|TRBD2|TRBJ2-3|TRBV15
CATSRKRLAGGQTDTQYF
TGTGCCACCAGCAGAAAGCGACTAGCGGGGGGGCAGACAGATACGCAGTATTTT
>.|TRBD2|TRBJ2-3|TRBV12-3/TRBV12-4
CASSFASGGAPDTQYF
TGTGCCAGCAGTTTTGCTAGCGGGGGGGCCCCAGATACGCAGTATTTT
>.|.|TRBJ2-2|TRBV7-2
CASSLVLYTGELFF
TGTGCCAGCAGCTTAGTGCTTTACACCGGGGAGCTGTTTTTT
>.|TRBD1|TRBJ1-1|TRBV11-2
CASSRIGGGGGTTNTEAFF
TGTGCCAGCAGCCGTATCGGGGGGGGAGGGGGCACAACGAACACTGAAGCTTTCTTT
>.|.|TRBJ2-7|TRBV7-9
CASSLDRLGVNYEQYF
TGTGCCAGCAGCTTAGACAGGCTTGGGGTGAACTACGAGCAGTACTTC
>few|TRBD2|TRBJ2-5|TRBV11-2
CASSEPPPKINGLAIETQYF
TGTGCCAGCAGCGAACCGCCACCTAAAATCAACGGACTAGCCATTGAGACCCAGTACTTC
>.|.|TRBJ1-6|TRBV3-1
CASSYRGVNSPLHF
TGTGCCAGCAGCTACCGGGGTGTAAATTCACCCCTCCACTTT
>once|.|TRBJ2-1|TRBV5-1
CASSLESVADYNEQFF
TGCGCCAGCAGCTTGGAGTCTGTAGCAGACTACAATGAGCAGTTCTTC
>few|TRBD1|TRBJ2-1|TRBV5-1
CASSLAQGANEQFF
TGCGCCAGCAGCTTGGCGCAGGGGGCAAATGAGCAGTTCTTC
>.|TRBD1|TRBJ2-5|TRBV27
CASSGGQALQETQYF
TGTGCCAGCAGTGGAGGACAGGCTCTCCAAGAGACCCAGTACTTC
>few|.|TRBJ2-1|TRBV7-9
CASSTQGLGDNEQFF
TGTGCCAGCAGCACACAAGGTCTGGGCGACAATGAGCAGTTCTTC
>.|.|TRBJ1-1|TRBV12-3/TRBV12-4
CASRSTGGALAFF
TGTGCCAGCAGATCAACTGGGGGGGCATTAGCTTTCTTT
>.|TRBD2|TRBJ2-2|TRBV24-1
CATSDLGSGRAKSGELFF
TGTGCCACCAGTGATTTGGGATCCGGGAGGGCCAAATCCGGGGAGCTGTTTTTT
>many|.|TRBJ2-3|TRBV12-3/TRBV12-4
CAIQGSTDTQYF
TGTGCCATCCAAGGGAGCACAGATACGCAGTATTTT
>few|TRBD1|TRBJ2-7|TRBV4-3
CASSQELGTASYEQYF
TGCGCCAGCAGCCAAGAGCTTGGGACAGCTTCCTACGAGCAGTACTTC
>.|.|TRBJ2-2|TRBV18
CASSPIVQTRTTGELFF
TGTGCCAGCTCACCAATTGTCCAAACCCGCACGACCGGGGAGCTGTTTTTT
>.|TRBD2|TRBJ2-1|TRBV6-5
CASSSTSGSNFVNEQFF
TGTGCCAGCAGTTCGACTAGCGGGAGTAATTTTGTGAATGAGCAGTTCTTC
>many|.|TRBJ2-3|TRBV10-3
CAISREDTQYF
TGTGCCATCAGTCGGGAAGATACGCAGTATTTT
>.|.|TRBJ2-2|TRBV20-1
CSAYSPGAGELFF
TGCAGTGCGTATTCCCCGGGAGCCGGGGAGCTGTTTTTT
>.|.|TRBJ2-3|TRBV27
CASRKPATDTQYF
TGTGCCAGCAGAAAACCGGCCACAGATACGCAGTATTTT
>few|.|TRBJ2-2|TRBV28
CASSLGGPGANTGELFF
TGTGCCAGCAGTTTAGGTGGGCCGGGCGCGAACACCGGGGAGCTGTTTTTT
>few|.|TRBJ1-4|TRBV10-1
CASSEWRDEKLFF
TGCGCCAGCAGTGAGTGGAGAGATGAAAAACTGTTTTTT
>few|.|TRBJ2-5|TRBV11-2
CASSDPGLQETQYF
TGTGCCAGCAGCGACCCGGGACTCCAAGAGACCCAGTACTTC
>.|TRBD2|TRBJ2-3|TRBV7-3
CASSRGLGTDTQYF
TGTGCCAGCAGCCGCGGACTAGGCACAGATACGCAGTATTTT
>.|TRBD1|TRBJ2-6|TRBV11-1
CASRDRASGANVLTF
TGTGCCAGCAGGGACAGGGCTTCTGGGGCCAACGTCCTGACTTTC
>few|.|TRBJ2-5|TRBV20-1
CSARILAETQYF
TGCAGTGCTAGGATACTAGCCGAGACCCAGTACTTC
>.|TRBD2|TRBJ2-3|TRBV11-2
CASSLVRLAGGRGTDTQYF
TGTGCCAGCAGCTTAGTTCGCCTAGCGGGGGGGCGGGGCACAGATACGCAGTATTTT
>.|TRBD1|TRBJ2-4|TRBV11-1
CASSLGTGDLAKNIQYF
TGTGCCAGCAGCCTGGGGACAGGCGATCTAGCCAAAAACATTCAGTACTTC
>few|.|TRBJ2-4|TRBV6-1
CASEALSGRAKNIQYF
TGTGCCAGCGAAGCCCTTTCGGGGAGAGCCAAAAACATTCAGTACTTC
>.|TRBD1|TRBJ2-2|TRBV20-1
CSVWGQASGAGELFF
TGCAGCGTCTGGGGACAGGCTTCGGGTGCCGGGGAGCTGTTTTTT
>few|TRBD1|TRBJ2-7|TRBV11-2
CASSLERQGGPYEQYF
TGTGCCAGCAGCTTGGAGAGACAGGGGGGTCCCTACGAGCAGTACTTC
>.|TRBD1|TRBJ1-1|TRBV28
CASSTGQGRGTEAFF
TGTGCCAGCAGTACTGGACAGGGGAGAGGGACTGAAGCTTTCTTT
>.|TRBD2|TRBJ2-5|TRBV28
CASSLPTSGAETQYF
TGTGCCAGCAGTTTGCCTACTAGCGGGGCAGAGACCCAGTACTTC
>.|.|TRBJ1-5|TRBV6-2/TRBV6-3
CARGHQPQHF
TGTGCCAGGGGGCATCAGCCCCAGCATTTT
>few|TRBD2|TRBJ2-7|TRBV5-5
CASSQSGTSIYEQYF
TGTGCCAGCAGCCAGTCCGGGACTAGCATCTACGAGCAGTACTTC
>.|.|TRBJ2-7|TRBV27
CARSSHREIYEQYF
TGTGCCCGCTCCTCACACAGGGAAATTTACGAGCAGTACTTC
>few|.|TRBJ2-3|TRBV19
CASSIRGDTQYF
TGTGCCAGTAGTATAAGAGGGGATACGCAGTATTTT
>.|TRBD2|TRBJ2-5|TRBV5-5
CASSLKGEGTQYF
TGTGCCAGCAGCTTGAAAGGGGAGGGGACCCAGTACTTC
>many|.|TRBJ2-7|TRBV29-1
CSPKARSQTYEQYF
TGCAGCCCCAAGGCTCGATCCCAGACCTACGAGCAGTACTTC